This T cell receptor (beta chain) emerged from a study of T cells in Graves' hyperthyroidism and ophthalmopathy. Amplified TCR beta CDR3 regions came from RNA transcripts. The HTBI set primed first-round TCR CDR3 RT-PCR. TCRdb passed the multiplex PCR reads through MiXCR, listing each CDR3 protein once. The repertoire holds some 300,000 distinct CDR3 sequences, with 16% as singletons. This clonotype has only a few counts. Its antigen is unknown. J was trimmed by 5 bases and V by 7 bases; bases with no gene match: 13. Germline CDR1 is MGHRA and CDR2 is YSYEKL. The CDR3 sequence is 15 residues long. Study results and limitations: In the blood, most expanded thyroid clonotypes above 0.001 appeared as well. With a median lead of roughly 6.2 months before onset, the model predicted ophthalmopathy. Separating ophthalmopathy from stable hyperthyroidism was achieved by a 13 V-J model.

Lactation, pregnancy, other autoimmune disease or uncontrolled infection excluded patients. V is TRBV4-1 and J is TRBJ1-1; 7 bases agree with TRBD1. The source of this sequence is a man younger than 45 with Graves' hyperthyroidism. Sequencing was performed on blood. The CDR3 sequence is CASTLRQGDGTEAFF. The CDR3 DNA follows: TGCGCCAGCACCTTAAGACAGGGTGATGGGACTGAAGCTTTCTTT.